What follows are 13 T cell receptor beta chains derived from one specimen sequenced in a study of breast tumors, draining lymph nodes, adjacent tissues. TCRdb ran MiXCR on the multiplex PCR reads and lists one entry per CDR3 protein. The sample has approximately 200,000 distinct CDR3 sequences; 31% are singletons. Breast cancer patients provided tissue from their axillary draining lymph nodes. Sequencing input: axillary lymph node tissue. The source is a female donor with breast cancer. Some clones in this sample may be carry-over from other donors' samples.

This clonotype appeared many times. The rearrangement joins TRBV27 to TRBJ2-3; TRBD2 agrees at 12 bases. The CDR3 is made up of 17 amino acids. J gave up 5 bases and V 6 bases, and 12 bases lay outside the gene matches. Germline-derived CDR1 and CDR2 are MNHEY and SMNVEV (reference sequence). The chain's CDR3 is CASRGTSGSRGGDTQYF. CDR3 coding DNA: TGTGCCAGCAGGGGGACTAGCGGGTCCCGCGGGGGAGATACGCAGTATTTT.

This chain's CDR3 is CASTLEGGANEKLFF. CDR3 DNA sequence: TGTGCCAGCACTCTAGAGGGGGGAGCTAATGAAAAACTGTTTTTT. V usage is TRBV28 and J usage is TRBJ1-4; weak D call: TRBD1 (6 bases). V was shortened by 7 bases and J by 3 bases, with 15 bases between the two germline ends. The CDR3 sequence is 15 residues long. Germline lookup yields CDR1 MDHEN and CDR2 SYDVKM.

This clonotype has at least ten counts. The genes are TRBV20-1 and TRBJ2-3; D possibly corresponds to TRBD2 (5 bases). The V end lost 3 bases, the J end lost 5 bases, and 18 bases lay between the germline ends. Germline lookup yields CDR1 DFQATT and CDR2 SNEGSKA (reference sequence). There are 15 residues in the CDR3. The CDR3 nucleotides read TGCAGTGCTAGCCCCCTCCCCGGGGTAATAGATACGCAGTATTTT. It codes for CSASPLPGVIDTQYF.

Many counts were recorded for this clonotype. V and J are TRBV7-2 and TRBJ2-5; D perhaps matches TRBD1 (6 bases). V was trimmed by 5 bases and J by 7 bases, leaving 17 bases between them. From germline, CDR1 is SGHTA and CDR2 FQGNSA. CDR3 length equals 14 residues. The CDR3 nucleotides read TGTGCCAGCAGCCAAACTCCAGGGGTGGCGACCCAGTACTTC. It encodes CASSQTPGVATQYF.

This clonotype was seen repeatedly, ten times or more. An end of the junction does not agree with germline; a read error may underlie this. The rearrangement uses TRBV12-3 or TRBV12-4 and TRBJ2-1; D perhaps matches TRBD2 (5 bases). The CDR3 runs to 15 residues. The CDR3 DNA is TGCGCCAGCAGCTCCGGACTGTCCTCCTACAATGAGCAGTTCTTC. Translation gives CASSSGLSSYNEQFF.

On this clonotype: Being one base from a much bigger clone, this may be a read error. The J gene is TRBJ1-2, the V gene TRBV6-6, with D unresolved. From germline, CDR1 is MNHNY and CDR2 SVGAGI (reference sequence). CDR3 length: 14 amino acids. DNA of the CDR3: TGTGCCAGCAGGCCGGACGGTACTAACTATGGCCACACCTTC. Its translation: CASRPDGTNYGHTF.

At least ten counts were recorded for this clonotype. J is TRBJ2-2 and V is TRBV11-2; D gene unclear. The CDR3 spans 15 residues. CDR1 is SGHAT, CDR2 FQNNGV, per germline. V lost 4 bases to trimming and J lost 0 bases, with 9 bases between them. The CDR3 DNA reads as TGTGCCAGCAGCTACAGCGATACGAACACCGGGGAGCTGTTTTTT. The encoded protein is CASSYSDTNTGELFF.

This clonotype was counted between two and nine times. A much larger clone is a single base away; this may be a read error. This chain links TRBV20-1 with TRBJ2-1; maybe TRBD1 (5 bases). The ends were cut back, 6 bases at V and 15 bases at J, with 21 bases in the middle. The CDR3 length is 12 residues. Germline CDR1 DFQATT, CDR2 SNEGSKA (reference sequence). This chain's CDR3 is CSAYVGAAGPFF. The CDR3 nucleotides read TGCAGTGCGTATGTTGGGGCCGCCGGGCCGTTCTTC.

This clonotype has just a few counts. A much larger clone lies one base from this, so it may be a read error. The J gene is TRBJ2-7, the V gene TRBV5-1; a possible D gene is TRBD2 (6 bases). The CDR3 runs 13 residues. Germline V CDR1 and CDR2: SGHRS, YFSETQ. Trimming took 0 bases from V and 10 from J, leaving 14 bases between them. CDR3 DNA sequence: TGCGCCAGCAGCTTGGGGGGGGACCTCAGCCAGTACTTC. It encodes CASSLGGDLSQYF.

In its sample, this clonotype was seen many times. V is TRBV20-1 and J is TRBJ2-7; TRBD2 aligns across 11 bases. The V gene end was trimmed by 3 bases and the J gene end by 2 bases; junction bases not matched to a gene: 0. This CDR3 is 13 amino acids long. From germline, CDR1 is DFQATT and CDR2 SNEGSKA (reference sequence). DNA for the CDR3: TGCAGTGCTAGGACTAGCGGGGCCTACGAGCAGTACTTC. It translates to CSARTSGAYEQYF.

This clonotype was picked up many times. The rearrangement links TRBV28 to TRBJ2-7; the match to TRBD2 covers 11 bases. Germline CDR1 and CDR2: MDHEN and SYDVKM. The CDR3 sequence is 14 residues long. The V gene end was trimmed by 6 bases and the J gene end by 5 bases; junction bases not matched to a gene: 6. The CDR3 is CASRIGTSGHEQYF. CDR3 bases: TGTGCCAGCAGGATCGGGACTAGCGGTCACGAGCAGTACTTC.

This clonotype was detected ten times or more. The chain's CDR3 is CSALNGLKNTGELFF. The CDR3 DNA reads TGCAGTGCTTTAAACGGGTTGAAGAACACCGGGGAGCTGTTTTTT. The rearrangement links TRBV20-1 to TRBJ2-2; D remains ambiguous. The germline CDR1 and CDR2 sequences are DFQATT and SNEGSKA (reference sequence). The ends were cut back, 5 bases at V and 1 base at J, with 14 bases in the middle. The CDR3 has 15 residues.

V usage is TRBV9 and J usage is TRBJ1-2; 9 bases map to TRBD1. The CDR3 extends over 16 amino acids. Trimming at V came to 0 bases and at J to 3 bases, leaving 6 bases not matched to a gene. Germline V gives CDR1 SGDLS, CDR2 YYNGEE. CDR3 residues: CASSVAGTGKDYGYTF. CDR3 in DNA: TGTGCCAGCAGCGTAGCCGGGACAGGGAAGGACTATGGCTACACCTTC.